The 14 T cell receptor beta chains in this list originate from one sample, sequenced in a study of beta chain features in type 1 diabetes. Study findings and constraints: Among all four CD4+ subsets, Type 1 diabetes patients had TCRB CDR3s that were moderately but significantly shorter.

The antigens of these receptors remain unknown. Sequencing targeted expressed TCRB transcripts, as all isolated RNA had been reverse transcribed. Some clones are missing from TCRdb's copy, which holds only in-frame ones; the method was immunoSEQ multiplex PCR. Here the sample spans roughly 160,000 clones, 8% to 8.5% being singletons. Sequencing input: central memory CD4+ T cells from blood. These receptor sequences come from a woman aged 18 to 35 with type 1 diabetes.

V and J are TRBV11-2 and TRBJ2-3; D not resolved. The germline V gene encodes CDR1 SGHAT and CDR2 FQNNGV. Trimming took off 3 bases at V and 2 bases at J, with 6 bases between the two ends. The CDR3 covers 13 residues. CDR3 in amino acids: CASSFTPTDTQYF. CDR3 nucleotide sequence: TGTGCCAGCAGCTTCACACCCACAGATACGCAGTATTTT. Filled out from reference TRBV11-2 and TRBJ2-3, the complete variable domain reads EAGVAQSPRYKIIEKRQSVAFWCNPISGHATLYWYQQILGQGPKLLIQFQNNGVVDDSQLPKDRFSAERLKGVDSTLKIQPAKLEDSAVYLCASSFTPTDTQYFGPGTRLTVL.

The chain combines TRBV2 with TRBJ1-2; the D is unclear. Looked up from germline, CDR1 is SNHLY and CDR2 is FYNNEI. The V end was cut by 8 bases, the J end by 5 bases, with 12 bases between. This CDR3 contains 12 residues. DNA for the CDR3: TGTGCCAGCGGGGAGTTAAGATATGGCTACACCTTC. This translates into CASGELRYGYTF.

The rearrangement joins TRBV7-2 to TRBJ2-1; 10 bases are shared with TRBD1. The CDR3 is 15 amino acids. The ends lost 4 bases at V and 3 bases at J; junction bases unmatched: 3. The germline CDR1 and CDR2 sequences are SGHTA and FQGNSA. The CDR3 nucleotides are TGTGCCAGCAGCTCAGGACAGGGGGTCTACAATGAGCAGTTCTTC. It is translated as CASSSGQGVYNEQFF.

This clone was seen many times. The chain uses TRBV14 and TRBJ2-6, with TRBD1 matching 9 bases. Trimming cost V 4 bases and J 9 bases; bases outside gene matches: 4. Germline V gene data show CDR1 as SGHDN and CDR2 as FVKESK. This CDR3 has 14 residues. As DNA, the CDR3 is TGTGCCAGCAGCCCACAGGGGGCTGGCAACGTCCTGACTTTC. This sequence encodes CASSPQGAGNVLTF.

This chain connects TRBV19 to TRBJ1-1; possible D gene TRBD1, 5 bases. The germline gives CDR1 LNHDA, CDR2 SQIVND (reference sequence). The V end lost 6 bases, the J end lost 6 bases, and 20 bases lay between the germline ends. The CDR3 covers 15 residues. The CDR3 protein is CASRPLAGWLAEAFF. CDR3 coding DNA: TGTGCCAGTAGGCCCCTTGCAGGGTGGCTCGCTGAAGCTTTCTTT.

The chain is built from TRBV28 and TRBJ2-6, with D possibly TRBD2 on 5 matching bases. Germline lookup yields CDR1 MDHEN and CDR2 SYDVKM. This CDR3 comprises 15 residues. V lost 2 bases to trimming and J lost 4 bases, with 9 bases between them. The CDR3 bases are TGTGCCAGCAGTTTACGGGGTGGCGGGGCCAACGTCCTGACTTTC. Amino acid sequence: CASSLRGGGANVLTF.

This clone has a handful of counts. The J gene is TRBJ1-2, the V gene TRBV2; D uncertain. The V gene's germline CDR1 is SNHLY and CDR2 FYNNEI. Between the trimmed V and J ends, which lost 5 bases and 4 bases, there was a span of 8 bases. The length of the CDR3 is 12 residues. In DNA form, the CDR3 reads TGTGCCAGCAGTCCTATGCGCTATGGCTACACCTTC. Its translation is CASSPMRYGYTF.

The genes are TRBV11-3 and TRBJ2-2, with 8 bases aligning to TRBD1. This CDR3 has 16 amino acids. In germline, CDR1 is SGHNT, CDR2 YENEEA. V lost 5 bases to trimming and J lost 0 bases; unmatched junction nucleotides: 5. CDR3 protein: CASSAWTGTNTGELFF. CDR3 DNA: TGTGCCAGCAGCGCCTGGACAGGGACGAACACCGGGGAGCTGTTTTTT.

V usage is TRBV7-2 and J usage is TRBJ2-3; 14 bases align to TRBD2. From germline, CDR1 is SGHTA and CDR2 FQGNSA. This CDR3 contains 15 residues. J was trimmed by 7 bases and V by 5 bases; bases with no gene match: 5. The CDR3 protein is CASSGTSGSLNTQYF. CDR3 DNA: TGTGCCAGCAGCGGGACTAGCGGGAGTTTAAATACGCAGTATTTT. Combining the CDR3 with reference TRBV7-2 and TRBJ2-3 gives the whole variable domain GAGVSQSPSNKVTEKGKDVELRCDPISGHTALYWYRQSLGQGLEFLIYFQGNSAPDKSGLPSDRFSAERTGGSVSTLTIQRTQQEDSAVYLCASSGTSGSLNTQYFGPGTRLTVL.

This clone has more than one count but fewer than ten. The chain joins TRBV5-1 to TRBJ1-2; 9 bases fit TRBD1. CDR1 and CDR2 (germline): SGHRS, YFSETQ. This CDR3 spans 15 amino acids. With V trimmed by 4 bases and J by 4 bases, 8 bases remained unmatched. The CDR3 region is CASSTGTGRAYGYTF. The DNA for the CDR3 is TGCGCCAGCAGCACCGGGACAGGGAGGGCCTATGGCTACACCTTC.

This clone was recorded a few times. DNA for the CDR3: TGTGCCAGCAGTGAGCAGTTGCACACCGGGGAGCTGTTTTTT. It is translated as CASSEQLHTGELFF. The genes are TRBV6-4 and TRBJ2-2; D unclear. Germline CDR1 MRHNA, CDR2 SNTAGT. Trimming left V 3 bases short and J 3 bases short, with 8 bases between. The CDR3 is made up of 14 amino acids.

The CDR3 loop reads CASSYGTSAYEQYF. CDR3 bases: TGTGCCAGCAGTTACGGGACTAGCGCCTACGAGCAGTACTTC. The chain joins TRBV6-5 to TRBJ2-7, with 10 bases matching TRBD2. The CDR3 loop spans 14 amino acids. CDR1 and CDR2 (germline): MNHEY, SVGAGI. The junction had 0 bases not matched to a gene; V was cut back by 2 bases and J by 2 bases.

This clone was seen many times. V usage is TRBV29-1 and J usage is TRBJ1-1; D not certain. Per the germline V gene, CDR1 is SQVTM and CDR2 is ANQGSEA. The CDR3 length is 12 residues. V was cut by 5 bases and J by 0 bases, with 7 bases left in between. In DNA form, the CDR3 reads TGCAGCGTTCTTCGGTTGAACACTGAAGCTTTCTTT. It is translated as CSVLRLNTEAFF.

This clone was detected only a few times. This chain connects TRBV19 to TRBJ2-7; the match to TRBD1 covers 10 bases. Per germline, CDR1 LNHDA and CDR2 SQIVND (reference sequence). V dropped 5 bases and J dropped 4; count of bases not matched to a gene: 5. This CDR3 comprises 14 residues. Written as DNA, the CDR3 is TGTGCCAGTAGTCACCGGGACAGGGGTTACGAGCAGTACTTC. Protein product: CASSHRDRGYEQYF.